A selection of T cell receptor beta chains follows, all from one sample in a study of shared clonotypes between healthy human individuals. Only in-frame clones appear in the TCRdb table, and some are missing; sequencing was by immunoSEQ multiplex PCR. The table has millions of clones, over 90% seen once. Sequencing used naive CD4+ T cells from PBMCs. Receptor source: a man aged 18 to 30 in good health. Some clones in this sample may be carry-over from other donors' samples. The CDR3 runs from the conserved cysteine through the conserved F or W. A D gene is named only where the DNA matches it firmly. The listing skips clone size in some rows; elsewhere it reads once, few, many or a size class.

abundance | d_gene | j_gene | v_gene | CDR3nt | CDR3aa
. | TRBD1 | TRBJ1-4 | TRBV7-9 | TGTGCCAGCAGCGATCTGACAGGGTATGAAAAACTGTTTTTT | CASSDLTGYEKLFF
. | TRBD2 | TRBJ2-1 | TRBV5-6 | TGTGCCAGCAGCATAAGACTAGCGGGAGGAGGAAATGAGCAGTTCTTC | CASSIRLAGGGNEQFF
once | . | TRBJ1-5 | TRBV7-2 | TGTGCCAGCAGCATCACCCAGGGTAGCAATCAGCCCCAGCATTTT | CASSITQGSNQPQHF
few | . | TRBJ2-7 | TRBV5-1 | TGCGCCAGCAGCTTGCTGGACTACGAGCAGTACTTC | CASSLLDYEQYF
. | TRBD1 | TRBJ1-6 | TRBV9 | TGTGCCAGCAGCTGGGGGACAGCCAATTCACCCCTCCACTTT | CASSWGTANSPLHF
. | . | TRBJ1-1 | TRBV2 | TGTGCCAGCAGTGAAGTACAGGGAAGCACTGAAGCTTTCTTT | CASSEVQGSTEAFF
. | TRBD2 | TRBJ2-7 | TRBV19 | TGTGCCAGTGGTGATAGCGGGAGCTACGAGCAGTACTTC | CASGDSGSYEQYF
. | . | TRBJ2-1 | TRBV28 | TGTGCCAGCAGTGAGGACAAAGGCTACAATGAGCAGTTCTTC | CASSEDKGYNEQFF
. | . | TRBJ2-5 | TRBV6-6 | TGTGCCAGCAGCCCCGATTGGGGCCAAGAGACCCAGTACTTC | CASSPDWGQETQYF
. | TRBD2 | TRBJ2-1 | TRBV6-5 | TGTGCCAGCAGACCAGCGGGGCGCTCCTACAATGAGCAGTTCTTC | CASRPAGRSYNEQFF